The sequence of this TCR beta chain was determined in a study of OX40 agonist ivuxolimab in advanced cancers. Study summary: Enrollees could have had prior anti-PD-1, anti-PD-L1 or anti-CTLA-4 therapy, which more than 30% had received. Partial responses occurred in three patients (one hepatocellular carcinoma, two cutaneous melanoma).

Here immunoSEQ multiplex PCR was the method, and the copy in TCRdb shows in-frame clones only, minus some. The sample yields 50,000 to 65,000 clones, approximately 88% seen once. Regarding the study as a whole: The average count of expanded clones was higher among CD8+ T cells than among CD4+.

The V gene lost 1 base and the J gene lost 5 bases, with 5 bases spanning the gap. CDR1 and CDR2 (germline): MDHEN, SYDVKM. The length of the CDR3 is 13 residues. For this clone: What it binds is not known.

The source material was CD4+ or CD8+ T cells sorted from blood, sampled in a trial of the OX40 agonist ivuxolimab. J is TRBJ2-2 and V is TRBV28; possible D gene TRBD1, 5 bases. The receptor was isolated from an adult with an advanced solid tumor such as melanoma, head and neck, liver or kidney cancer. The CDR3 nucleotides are TGTGCCAGCAGTTTATCAGGGACCGGGGAGCTGTTTTTT. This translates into CASSLSGTGELFF.